Sequencing of this T cell receptor beta chain was carried out in a study of tumor-infiltrating lymphocytes in primary liver carcinoma. This clonotype has a single count. Its target is not known. At one end, the junction sequence differs from germline, possibly due to a read error. TCR beta cDNA was made from 450 to 550 ng total RNA with a constant-region primer. Researchers made the TCR beta libraries by running three nested multiplex PCR rounds with slightly modified ARM-PCR. Each CDR3 protein gets one entry after TCRdb re-called the multiplex PCR reads with MiXCR. The data contain 300,000 to 400,000 distinct CDR3 sequences, about 65% of them singletons. Study-level results: Unsorted bulk processing meant the study did not compare CD4+ and CD8+ repertoires.

Unsorted whole blood yielded the blood RNA, and germline DNA was also extracted. Researchers reported drawing about 4 milliliters of peripheral blood before surgery. The sample comprised peripheral blood. This TCR derives from a middle-aged man with primary liver carcinoma and hepatitis B virus infection.

The CDR3 here is CASSLGACGAYEQYF. The DNA of the CDR3 is TGTGCCAGCAGCTTGGGGGCTTGCGGAGCCTACGAGCAATACTTC. The rearrangement joins TRBV11-2 to TRBJ2-7, with a tentative D call TRBD1 (6 bases). CDR3 size: 15 residues. The V gene's germline CDR1 is SGHAT and CDR2 FQNNGV.